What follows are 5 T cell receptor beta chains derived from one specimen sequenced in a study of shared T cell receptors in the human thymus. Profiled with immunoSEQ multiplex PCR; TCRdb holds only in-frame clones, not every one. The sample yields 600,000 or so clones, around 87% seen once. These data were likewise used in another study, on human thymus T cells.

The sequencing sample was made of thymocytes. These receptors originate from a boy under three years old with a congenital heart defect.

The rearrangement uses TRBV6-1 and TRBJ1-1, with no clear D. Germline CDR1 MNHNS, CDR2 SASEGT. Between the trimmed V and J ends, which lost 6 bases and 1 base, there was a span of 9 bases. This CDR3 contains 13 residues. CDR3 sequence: CASRSRGNTEAFF. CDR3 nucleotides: TGTGCCAGCAGGTCAAGAGGGAACACTGAAGCTTTCTTT.

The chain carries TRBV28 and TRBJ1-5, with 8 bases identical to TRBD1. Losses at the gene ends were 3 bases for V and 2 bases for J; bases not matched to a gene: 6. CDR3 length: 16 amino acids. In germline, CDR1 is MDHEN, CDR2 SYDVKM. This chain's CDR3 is CASSFNGQGGNQPQHF. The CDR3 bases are TGTGCCAGCAGTTTCAACGGACAGGGTGGCAATCAGCCCCAGCATTTT. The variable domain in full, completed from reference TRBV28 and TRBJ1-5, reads DVKVTQSSRYLVKRTGEKVFLECVQDMDHENMFWYRQDPGLGLRLIYFSYDVKMKEKGDIPEGYSVSREKKERFSLILESASTNQTSMYLCASSFNGQGGNQPQHFGDGTRLSIL.

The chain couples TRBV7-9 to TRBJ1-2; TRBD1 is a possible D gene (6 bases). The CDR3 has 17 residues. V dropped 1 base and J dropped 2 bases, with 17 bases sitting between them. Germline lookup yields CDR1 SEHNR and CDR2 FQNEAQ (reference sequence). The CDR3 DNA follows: TGTGCCAGCAGCTTAGATCTGGTGGCAGGGGTAAACTATGGCTACACCTTC. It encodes CASSLDLVAGVNYGYTF.

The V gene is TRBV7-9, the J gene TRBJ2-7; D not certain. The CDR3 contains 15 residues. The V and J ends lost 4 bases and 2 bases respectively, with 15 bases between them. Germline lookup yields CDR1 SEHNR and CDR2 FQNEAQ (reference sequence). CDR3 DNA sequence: TGTGCCAGCAGCTCAAGCGACCCCCCGGCCTACGAGCAGTACTTC. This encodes CASSSSDPPAYEQYF.

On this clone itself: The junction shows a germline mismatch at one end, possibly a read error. The CDR3, as DNA: TGCAGTGCAGGACAGGGGCGTTTCTTC. Encoded protein: CSAGQGRFF. The chain combines TRBV20-1 with TRBJ2-7; 9 bases are shared with TRBD1. This CDR3 has 9 amino acids. Germline CDR1 DFQATT, CDR2 SNEGSKA (reference sequence).